The 13 T cell receptor beta chains presented below share a single source sample, sequenced in a study of blood T cell repertoires in COVID-19. The assay was immunoSEQ multiplex PCR, and TCRdb's table has in-frame clones only and misses some. The table includes 100,000 to 110,000 clones, roughly nine tenths detected once. Material: peripheral blood. The origin of the receptors is a middle-aged man with active COVID-19.

The chain carries TRBV7-2 and TRBJ2-4, with TRBD2 matching 9 bases. The J segment lost 8 bases and the V segment lost 0 bases, leaving 8 bases of the junction unmatched. Germline CDR1 and CDR2: SGHTA and FQGNSA. The CDR3 extends over 16 amino acids. This chain's CDR3 is CASSLAPAGGTDIQYF. In DNA form, the CDR3 reads TGTGCCAGCAGCTTAGCGCCTGCGGGAGGGACGGACATTCAGTACTTC.

This sequence joins TRBV13 and TRBJ2-2; 8 bases agree with TRBD2. V was pared by 1 base and J by 1 base, with 8 bases of the junction left unmatched. From germline, CDR1 is PRHDT and CDR2 FYEKMQ (reference sequence). CDR3 length equals 18 residues. This chain's CDR3 is CASSLATLAGMNTGELFF. The CDR3 region has the DNA TGTGCCAGCAGCTTAGCCACTTTAGCGGGGATGAACACCGGGGAGCTGTTTTTT.

V and J are TRBV24-1 and TRBJ2-1; D not resolved. The CDR3 covers 13 residues. Germline V gene data show CDR1 as KGHDR and CDR2 as SFDVKD. The V end lost 2 bases, the J end lost 9 bases, and 10 bases lay between the germline ends. DNA for the CDR3: TGTGCCACCAGTGATTCTGCCCCGGGTGAGCAGTTCTTC. Its protein product is CATSDSAPGEQFF.

CDR3 protein: CASSRTVTGAYNYGYTF. The CDR3 DNA is TGTGCCAGTAGTCGTACCGTTACAGGGGCTTATAACTATGGCTACACCTTC. The chain uses TRBV19 and TRBJ1-2, with 7 bases matching TRBD1. Germline loops: CDR1 LNHDA, CDR2 SQIVND (reference sequence). Trimming cost V 5 bases and J 1 base; bases outside gene matches: 13. The CDR3 spans 17 residues.

V gene TRBV11-3 combines with J gene TRBJ2-7; D is possibly TRBD2 (5 bases). The germline V and J ends were trimmed by 5 bases and 0 bases, with 29 bases remaining between them. The CDR3 sequence is 20 residues long. Germline loops: CDR1 SGHNT, CDR2 YENEEA. CDR3 DNA sequence: TGTGCCAGCAGCCCAGACCAAAGTGAGACGGGCGGGTACTACTCCTACGAGCAGTACGTC. Protein sequence: CASSPDQSETGGYYSYEQYV.

The chain uses TRBV7-9 and TRBJ2-3; D uncertain. This CDR3 spans 15 amino acids. V lost 2 bases to trimming and J lost 1 base, with 10 bases between them. Germline CDR1 is SEHNR and CDR2 is FQNEAQ (reference sequence). CDR3 coding DNA: TGTGCCAGCAGCTTACTTGCGAGCGGCACAGATACGCAGTATTTT. Translation: CASSLLASGTDTQYF.

This clone was seen a handful of times. The gene calls are TRBV6-5 and TRBJ1-2, with D possibly being TRBD1 (5 bases). This CDR3 is built from 15 residues. Germline V gene sequence: CDR1 MNHEY, CDR2 SVGAGI. The germline V and J ends were trimmed by 6 bases and 8 bases, with 22 bases remaining between them. CDR3 nucleotides: TGTGCCAGCAGCCCCCAGGGTGGCCGTGCCTCGGGCTACACCTTC. Its translation is CASSPQGGRASGYTF.

This chain uses TRBV9 with TRBJ2-1; tentatively, D is TRBD1 (6 bases). CDR3 length: 15 residues. From germline, CDR1 is SGDLS and CDR2 YYNGEE. Trimming removed 0 bases from V and 7 bases from J, with 14 bases in between. The CDR3 protein is CASSVVSGDLNEQFF. The CDR3 DNA follows: TGTGCCAGCAGCGTAGTATCAGGGGATTTGAATGAGCAGTTCTTC.

The V and J genes are TRBV27 and TRBJ2-3, with a weak D call TRBD2 (6 bases). The V end lost 4 bases, the J end lost 2 bases, and 10 bases lay between the germline ends. From germline, CDR1 is MNHEY and CDR2 SMNVEV (reference sequence). This CDR3 is 14 amino acids long. The CDR3 sequence is CASSWDFYTDTQYF. CDR3 sequence (DNA): TGTGCCAGCAGTTGGGACTTCTACACAGATACGCAGTATTTT.

CDR3 residues: CASSLKTGGLPDTQYF. The CDR3, as DNA: TGTGCCAGCAGCTTAAAAACAGGGGGCTTGCCAGATACGCAGTATTTT. The gene calls are TRBV7-9 and TRBJ2-3; 9 nucleotides line up with TRBD1. The CDR3 is made up of 16 amino acids. V lost 2 bases and J lost 4; bases outside the gene matches: 7. Germline lookup yields CDR1 SEHNR and CDR2 FQNEAQ (reference sequence).

This clone has more than one count but fewer than ten. This chain joins TRBV5-1 and TRBJ2-1, with 8 bases aligning to TRBD1. V dropped 4 bases and J dropped 5; count of bases not matched to a gene: 8. This CDR3 is 15 amino acids long. The V gene's germline CDR1 is SGHRS and CDR2 YFSETQ. The CDR3 DNA sequence: TGCGCCAGCAGCCTGACAGGGGTGTCACACAATGAGCAGTTCTTC. Protein sequence: CASSLTGVSHNEQFF.

The CDR3 loop reads CASSSTGIGAYGYTF. In DNA, the CDR3 is TGTGCCAGTAGTAGCACAGGGATCGGGGCCTATGGCTACACCTTC. The J gene is TRBJ1-2, the V gene TRBV19; D is perhaps TRBD1 (6 bases). CDR3 size: 15 residues. The ends were cut back, 4 bases at V and 4 bases at J, with 16 bases in the middle. The V gene's germline CDR1 is LNHDA and CDR2 SQIVND (reference sequence). The whole variable domain, filled in from reference TRBV19 and TRBJ1-2, reads DGGITQSPKYLFRKEGQNVTLSCEQNLNHDAMYWYRQDPGQGLRLIYYSQIVNDFQKGDIAEGYSVSREKKESFPLTVTSAQKNPTAFYLCASSSTGIGAYGYTFGSGTRLTVV.

The chain carries TRBV3-1 (or the pseudogene TRBV3-2) and TRBJ1-2; D gene unclear. Looked up from germline, CDR1 is LGHDT and CDR2 is YNNKEL (reference sequence). V was trimmed by 0 bases and J by 3 bases, leaving 8 bases between them. This CDR3 region has 14 residues. The CDR3 sequence: CASSQDTGYYGYTF. In DNA, the CDR3 is TGTGCCAGCAGCCAAGATACGGGGTACTATGGCTACACCTTC.